This T cell receptor beta chain was identified during a study of shared clonotypes between healthy human individuals. Study in general: The plates for each donor numbered three CD4 naive, three CD4 memory, two CD8 naive and one CD8 memory.

With respect to this clone: The antigen is undetermined.

The assay used deep level. The data were produced by immunoSEQ multiplex PCR, yet TCRdb's version contains in-frame clones alone and is incomplete. This table has about 2 million clones, approximately 94% appearing once. CD45RO negativity and positive selection for CCR7 defined naive CD8 cells, a population that excluded terminally differentiated effector memory CD45RA+ cells. Only Caucasian adults living in Nashville, Tennessee made up the donor group. Study-wide findings and caveats: Donor scarcity curtailed the genetic and exposure-history diversity represented herein.

The CDR3 runs 16 residues. CDR1 is LGHNA, CDR2 YSLEER, per germline. V trimming: 5 bases; J trimming: 6 bases; junction bases outside the gene matches: 10. The sample comprised naive CD8+ T cells sorted from blood. The genes are TRBV4-3 and TRBJ2-1; 10 bases are shared with TRBD1. This clonotype was obtained from a man aged 18 to 30 in good health. The DNA for the CDR3 is TGCGCCAGCAGCTCCCCCGGGACAGGGGCCGCCAATGAGCAGTTCTTC. This translates into CASSSPGTGAANEQFF.